This entry describes one T cell receptor beta chain. Its matching antigen is unknown. Generated by immunoSEQ multiplex PCR, the TCRdb table keeps only in-frame clones and is missing some. The sample lists about 100,000 clones, 85% to 95% occurring once. The data were taken from a study of T cell responses to AZD1222 COVID-19 vaccine. On the study more broadly: Recipients boosted at about 4 weeks or about 12 weeks are pooled.

Findings and caveats of the study: Of spike-specific TCRs, nearly half reportedly target regions left unmutated in variants. Donors skewed white British and female; clonal diversity was possibly underestimated. A rise in Spike-specific TCR breadth and depth followed two AZD1222 doses.

CDR1 and CDR2 (germline): MNHNS, SASEGT. V lost 2 bases to trimming and J lost 5 bases, with 13 bases between them. The CDR3 has 15 amino acids. The chain carries TRBV6-1 and TRBJ1-5, with D maybe TRBD1 (5 bases). The starting material was peripheral blood, obtained on day 0 of AZD1222 vaccination. The clonotype comes from an adult in good health. The CDR3 reads CASSELAPGHQPQHF. The CDR3 nucleotides read TGTGCCAGCAGTGAACTGGCCCCGGGGCATCAGCCCCAGCATTTT.